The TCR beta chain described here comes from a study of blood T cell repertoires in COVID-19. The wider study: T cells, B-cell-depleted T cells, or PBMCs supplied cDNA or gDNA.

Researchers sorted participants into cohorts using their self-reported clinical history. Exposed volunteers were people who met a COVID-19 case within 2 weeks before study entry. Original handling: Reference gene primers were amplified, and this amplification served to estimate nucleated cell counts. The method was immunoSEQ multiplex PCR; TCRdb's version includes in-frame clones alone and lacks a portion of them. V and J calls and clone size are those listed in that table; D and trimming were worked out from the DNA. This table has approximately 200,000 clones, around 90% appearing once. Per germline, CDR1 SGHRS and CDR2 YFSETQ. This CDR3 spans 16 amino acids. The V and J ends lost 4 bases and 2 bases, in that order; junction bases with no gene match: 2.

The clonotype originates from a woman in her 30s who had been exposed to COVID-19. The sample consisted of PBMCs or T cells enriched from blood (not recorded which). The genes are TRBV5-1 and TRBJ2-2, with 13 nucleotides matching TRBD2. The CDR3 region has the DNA TGCGCCAGCAGCGGACTAGCGGGAGTTAACACCGGGGAGCTGTTTTTT. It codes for CASSGLAGVNTGELFF. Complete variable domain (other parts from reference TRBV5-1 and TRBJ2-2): KAGVTQTPRYLIKTRGQQVTLSCSPISGHRSVSWYQQTPGQGLQFLFEYFSETQRNKGNFPGRFSGRQFSNSRSEMNVSTLELGDSALYLCASSGLAGVNTGELFFGEGSRLTVL.